The 31 T cell receptor beta chains presented below share a single source sample, sequenced in a study of early T cells in non-severe SARS-CoV-2 infection. MiXCR was run by TCRdb on the 5' RACE reads, yielding one entry per CDR3 protein. The repertoire holds around 78,000 distinct CDR3 sequences, with about 9.5% as singletons. The input for sequencing was whole blood, taken at baseline. The receptors here all came from an adult who was a healthcare worker with PCR-confirmed SARS-CoV-2 infection or an uninfected control (not recorded which).

CDR3 bases: TGTGCCAGCAGTCTCCGGAGCGGCGGTGACGAGCAGTACTTC. Its protein product is CASSLRSGGDEQYF. This rearrangement joins TRBV12-3 or TRBV12-4 to TRBJ2-7; a weak D match, TRBD2 (5 bases). V was trimmed by 5 bases and J by 5 bases, leaving 16 bases between them. This CDR3 comprises 14 residues.

The chain couples TRBV3-1 to TRBJ1-6; D call uncertain. V lost 2 bases, J lost 10 bases, and 15 bases lay in between. The CDR3 length is 15 residues. Germline V CDR1 and CDR2: LGHDT, YNNKEL (reference sequence). The chain's CDR3 is CASSQSSPLESPLHF. In DNA form, the CDR3 reads TGTGCCAGCAGCCAAAGCAGTCCCCTCGAGTCACCCCTCCACTTT.

By sample share, this clonotype is medium-sized. The chain carries TRBV4-1 and TRBJ2-2; TRBD2 aligns across 9 bases. Per germline, CDR1 MGHRA and CDR2 YSYEKL. Germline trimming cut 1 base from V and 6 bases from J; bases unmatched to any gene: 6. CDR3 length equals 16 residues. DNA for the CDR3: TGCGCCAGCAGCCAAGCGCAGCGGGGGGTCCCCGGGGAGCTGTTTTTT. Translating it yields CASSQAQRGVPGELFF.

The V gene is TRBV6-6, the J gene TRBJ1-6, with D hard to call. Germline V gene sequence: CDR1 MNHNY, CDR2 SVGAGI (reference sequence). This CDR3 has 13 residues. V was cut by 6 bases and J by 7 bases, with 10 bases left in between. The CDR3 protein is CASRRDQNSPLHF. The CDR3 DNA reads as TGTGCCAGCAGGCGTGACCAAAATTCACCCCTCCACTTT.

This clonotype occurred a few times. The V gene is TRBV10-3, the J gene TRBJ2-5; tentatively, D is TRBD1 (5 bases). The germline V gene has CDR1 ENHRY and CDR2 SYGVKD. Trimming took 6 bases from V and 5 from J, leaving 7 bases between them. This CDR3 comprises 11 residues. CDR3 in amino acids: CAIRTAETQYF. The DNA for the CDR3 is TGTGCCATCAGGACAGCGGAGACCCAGTACTTC.

The chain uses TRBV29-1 and TRBJ1-2; 11 nucleotides align to TRBD1. The CDR3 length is 16 residues. V dropped 4 bases and J dropped 3; count of bases not matched to a gene: 10. CDR1 and CDR2 from the germline V gene are SQVTM and ANQGSEA. CDR3 protein: CSVVRDRGKWDYGYTF. The CDR3 DNA follows: TGCAGCGTTGTCCGGGACAGGGGGAAGTGGGACTATGGCTACACCTTC.

This clonotype was seen at least ten times. CDR3 nucleotide sequence: TGCAGTGCTAGGGACAGGGCTAATTCACCCCTCCACTTT. Translation gives CSARDRANSPLHF. This sequence joins TRBV20-1 and TRBJ1-6; 8 bases match TRBD1. Trimming removed 3 bases from V and 6 bases from J; junction bases left unmatched: 1. Germline assignment: CDR1 DFQATT and CDR2 SNEGSKA (reference sequence). The CDR3 contains 13 residues.

The chain joins TRBV3-1 to TRBJ2-2; 8 nucleotides line up with TRBD1. Trimming cost V 10 bases and J 3 bases; bases outside gene matches: 4. CDR1 is LGHDT, CDR2 YNNKEL, per germline (reference sequence). CDR3 length: 13 residues. The CDR3 reads CAIGTGHTGELFF. CDR3 DNA sequence: TGTGCCATCGGGACAGGACACACCGGGGAGCTGTTTTTT.

This sequence joins TRBV5-1 and TRBJ1-1, with a weak D call TRBD1 (5 bases). Per germline, CDR1 SGHRS and CDR2 YFSETQ. The CDR3 spans 13 residues. Trimming removed 2 bases at V and 4 bases at J, with 9 bases between. CDR3: CASSFDSFTEAFF. In DNA form, the CDR3 reads TGCGCCAGCAGCTTTGACAGTTTCACTGAAGCTTTCTTT.

The chain carries TRBV7-9 and TRBJ2-3; 10 bases agree with TRBD1. The CDR3 has 17 amino acids. CDR1 SEHNR and CDR2 FQNEAQ come from the germline V gene (reference sequence). V lost 7 bases and J lost 5; bases outside the gene matches: 15. The CDR3 here is CASTVTGGAGVGDTQYF. The CDR3, as DNA: TGTGCCAGCACCGTGACAGGGGGCGCTGGGGTAGGAGATACGCAGTATTTT.

CDR3 nucleotide sequence: TGTGCCGTACTTAGCGGGGGGCACACAGATACGCAGTATTTT. Encoded protein: CAVLSGGHTDTQYF. The rearrangement uses TRBV9 and TRBJ2-3; 10 bases agree with TRBD2. Losses at the gene ends were 10 bases for V and 2 bases for J; bases not matched to a gene: 7. CDR3 length equals 14 residues. CDR1 is SGDLS, CDR2 YYNGEE, per germline.

V gene TRBV12-3 or TRBV12-4 combines with J gene TRBJ2-7, with D possibly matching TRBD2 (6 bases). The CDR3 extends over 14 amino acids. Trimming cost V 5 bases and J 4 bases, with 15 bases left between them. This CDR3 reads CASSIGTADYEQYF. For the CDR3, the DNA is TGTGCCAGCAGTATCGGGACTGCGGATTACGAGCAGTACTTC.

The V call is TRBV5-1, the J call TRBJ2-2; TRBD1 is a possible D gene (6 bases). The CDR3 length is 14 residues. CDR1 is SGHRS and CDR2 is YFSETQ in the germline V gene. Between the trimmed V and J ends, which lost 2 bases and 6 bases, there was a span of 11 bases. This chain's CDR3 is CASSLSEGAGELFF. CDR3 in DNA: TGCGCCAGCAGCTTAAGTGAGGGGGCCGGGGAGCTGTTTTTT.

There are a few counts of this clonotype. The chain couples TRBV12-3 or TRBV12-4 to TRBJ2-5; 12 bases are shared with TRBD2. The CDR3 has 13 amino acids. The junction had 2 bases not matched to a gene; V was cut back by 7 bases and J by 5 bases. The CDR3 reads CASKTSGGETQYF. In nucleotides, the CDR3 is TGTGCCAGCAAGACTAGCGGGGGCGAGACCCAGTACTTC.

This clonotype was found many times. The V gene is TRBV20-1, the J gene TRBJ1-1; D is unclear. V gave up 5 bases and J gave up 2 bases, with 15 bases separating them. Germline CDR1 reads DFQATT; CDR2 reads SNEGSKA (reference sequence). The CDR3 is 14 residues long. The CDR3 reads CSAEGTPLNTEAFF. The CDR3 DNA sequence: TGCAGTGCTGAAGGAACGCCACTTAACACTGAAGCTTTCTTT.

This sequence joins TRBV9 and TRBJ1-4; D is unclear. V lost 0 bases to trimming and J lost 8 bases, with 8 bases between them. CDR3 length: 13 amino acids. Germline V gene lookup returns CDR1 SGDLS and CDR2 YYNGEE. The CDR3 protein is CASSVDGNEKLFF. The CDR3 coding sequence is TGTGCCAGCAGCGTAGATGGGAACGAAAAACTGTTTTTT.

This clonotype has more than one count but fewer than ten. The chain uses TRBV7-2 and TRBJ2-3, with D perhaps given as TRBD1 or TRBD2 (5 bases each). The germline CDR1 and CDR2 sequences are SGHTA and FQGNSA. V was clipped by 5 bases and J by 7 bases, with 13 bases between them. This CDR3 is built from 13 residues. Here the CDR3 reads CASSNSGLYTQYF. The CDR3, as DNA: TGTGCCAGCAGCAACTCGGGGCTTTATACGCAGTATTTT.

The chain combines TRBV6-5 with TRBJ2-7, with D hard to call. The CDR3 has 13 amino acids. Germline CDR1 MNHEY, CDR2 SVGAGI. Trimming stripped 4 bases from V and 9 bases from J, with 16 bases between. The CDR3 protein is CASSSGSTRRQYF. DNA of the CDR3: TGTGCCAGCAGTTCCGGGTCGACCAGGCGGCAGTACTTC.

The chain combines TRBV29-1 with TRBJ2-7; 7 positions match TRBD1. Trimming removed 4 bases from V and 6 bases from J; junction bases left unmatched: 6. From germline, CDR1 is SQVTM and CDR2 ANQGSEA. This CDR3 is built from 12 residues. As DNA, the CDR3 is TGCAGCGTTGGACAGGGCACGGGCGAGCAGTACTTC. Protein sequence: CSVGQGTGEQYF.

The rearrangement uses TRBV12-3 or TRBV12-4 and TRBJ1-3, with 8 bases matching TRBD1. This CDR3 contains 15 residues. With 4 bases clipped from V and 6 bases from J, the junction kept 8 bases outside the gene matches. The CDR3 DNA follows: TGTGCCAGCAGTTACCAGACAGGGGCTGAAAACACCATATATTTT. This sequence encodes CASSYQTGAENTIYF.

V gene TRBV5-4 combines with J gene TRBJ2-2, with 7 bases fitting TRBD2. Germline loops: CDR1 SGHNT, CDR2 YYREEE (reference sequence). CDR3 length: 15 residues. The V gene end was trimmed by 6 bases and the J gene end by 4 bases; junction bases not matched to a gene: 9. The DNA of the CDR3 is TGTGCCAGCACCAGGGCCCGCGGGAGCACCGGGGAGCTGTTTTTT. Residues: CASTRARGSTGELFF.

This clonotype was detected only a few times. This chain links TRBV5-1 with TRBJ2-3; D is perhaps TRBD2 (7 bases). Germline CDR1 reads SGHRS; CDR2 reads YFSETQ. The V and J ends lost 6 bases and 2 bases respectively, with 19 bases between them. The CDR3 has 16 amino acids. The CDR3: CASKPEGGGLTDTQYF. The CDR3 region has the DNA TGCGCCAGCAAACCCGAAGGGGGGGGTCTCACAGATACGCAGTATTTT.

The chain couples TRBV7-2 to TRBJ2-3, with a tentative D call TRBD2 (5 bases). Trimming removed 5 bases from V and 2 bases from J, with 20 bases in between. CDR3 length equals 17 residues. Germline V gene lookup returns CDR1 SGHTA and CDR2 FQGNSA. The CDR3: CASSPHGTGKLTDTQYF. As DNA, the CDR3 is TGTGCCAGCAGCCCTCATGGAACCGGGAAGCTCACAGATACGCAGTATTTT.

This clonotype was found a few times. The J gene is TRBJ2-2, the V gene TRBV7-2; 8 bases line up with TRBD1. The CDR3 consists of 15 residues. Germline V gives CDR1 SGHTA, CDR2 FQGNSA. Trimming removed 6 bases from V and 7 bases from J; junction bases left unmatched: 10. Written as DNA, the CDR3 is TGTGCCAGCAGAACCGGGACAGGATTAGGCGGGGAGCTGTTTTTT. Amino acid sequence: CASRTGTGLGGELFF.

This sequence joins TRBV7-9 and TRBJ2-7, with 8 nucleotides matching TRBD2. The CDR3 consists of 14 residues. Germline CDR1 SEHNR, CDR2 FQNEAQ (reference sequence). V shed 4 bases, J shed 6 bases, and the junction held 8 bases outside the gene matches. CDR3 nucleotide sequence: TGTGCCAGCAGCTCCAACCTAGCGGGCATCGAGCAGTACTTC. Translated, it gives CASSSNLAGIEQYF.

This chain connects TRBV10-3 to TRBJ2-7; 7 positions match TRBD1. Per the germline V gene, CDR1 is ENHRY and CDR2 is SYGVKD. CDR3 length: 15 residues. J gave up 3 bases and V 4 bases, and 9 bases lay outside the gene matches. The CDR3 region has the DNA TGTGCCATCAGTGCAGGAACAGGGGCCGTCTACGAGCAGTACTTC. This codes for CAISAGTGAVYEQYF.

This clonotype occurred a few times. The rearrangement joins TRBV27 to TRBJ1-1, with D tentatively TRBD1 (5 bases). Between the trimmed V and J ends, which lost 3 bases and 3 bases, there was a span of 11 bases. This CDR3 has 14 residues. Per the germline V gene, CDR1 is MNHEY and CDR2 is SMNVEV (reference sequence). Written as DNA, the CDR3 is TGTGCCAGCAGTTTTGGACTGACAGACACTGAAGCTTTCTTT. It translates to CASSFGLTDTEAFF.

This clonotype was found a few times. The chain couples TRBV30 to TRBJ1-6; a weak D match, TRBD1 (5 bases). Trimming left V 3 bases short and J 10 bases short, with 13 bases between. The CDR3 has 13 residues. Per germline, CDR1 GTSNPN and CDR2 SVGIG (reference sequence). CDR3 in amino acids: CAWRGQVGSPLHF. Written as DNA, the CDR3 is TGTGCCTGGAGAGGACAAGTGGGATCACCCCTCCACTTT.

The chain is built from TRBV11-2 and TRBJ1-6; 9 nucleotides align to TRBD1. Germline loops: CDR1 SGHAT, CDR2 FQNNGV. With V trimmed by 7 bases and J by 10 bases, 8 bases remained unmatched. CDR3 length equals 14 residues. The CDR3 protein is CASNIQGAGSPLHF. The DNA of the CDR3 is TGTGCCAGCAACATACAGGGGGCAGGGTCACCCCTCCACTTT.

The V call is TRBV7-2, the J call TRBJ2-7, with 9 bases matching TRBD2. With V trimmed by 6 bases and J by 4 bases, 10 bases remained unmatched. The CDR3 length is 15 residues. CDR1 and CDR2 (germline): SGHTA, FQGNSA. CDR3 coding DNA: TGTGCCAGCAGATATGGCGGGGGGGCCGGGTACGAGCAGTACTTC. Translating it yields CASRYGGGAGYEQYF.

The CDR3 loop reads CASSVSGSNNEQFF. In nucleotides, the CDR3 is TGCGCCAGCAGTGTCAGCGGATCGAACAATGAGCAGTTCTTC. The V gene is TRBV10-2, the J gene TRBJ2-1; weak D call: TRBD2 (5 bases). V lost 4 bases to trimming and J lost 5 bases, with 12 bases between them. The CDR3 has 14 residues. The germline CDR1 and CDR2 sequences are WSHSY and SAAADI.